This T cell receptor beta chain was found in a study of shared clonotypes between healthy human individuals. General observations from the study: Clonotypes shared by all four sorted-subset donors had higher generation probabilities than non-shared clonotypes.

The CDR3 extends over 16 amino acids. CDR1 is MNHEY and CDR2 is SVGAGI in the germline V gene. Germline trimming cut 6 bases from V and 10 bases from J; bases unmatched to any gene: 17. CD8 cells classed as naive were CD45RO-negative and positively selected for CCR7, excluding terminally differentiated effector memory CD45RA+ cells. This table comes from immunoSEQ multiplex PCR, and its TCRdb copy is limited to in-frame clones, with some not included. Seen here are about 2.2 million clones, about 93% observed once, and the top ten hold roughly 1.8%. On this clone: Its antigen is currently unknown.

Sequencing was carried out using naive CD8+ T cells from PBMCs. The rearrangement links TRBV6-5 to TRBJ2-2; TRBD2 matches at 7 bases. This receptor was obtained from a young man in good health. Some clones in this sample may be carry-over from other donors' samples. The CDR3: CASSYPSREGLLELFF. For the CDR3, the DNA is TGTGCCAGCAGCTACCCCTCCAGGGAGGGGTTATTGGAGCTGTTTTTT.